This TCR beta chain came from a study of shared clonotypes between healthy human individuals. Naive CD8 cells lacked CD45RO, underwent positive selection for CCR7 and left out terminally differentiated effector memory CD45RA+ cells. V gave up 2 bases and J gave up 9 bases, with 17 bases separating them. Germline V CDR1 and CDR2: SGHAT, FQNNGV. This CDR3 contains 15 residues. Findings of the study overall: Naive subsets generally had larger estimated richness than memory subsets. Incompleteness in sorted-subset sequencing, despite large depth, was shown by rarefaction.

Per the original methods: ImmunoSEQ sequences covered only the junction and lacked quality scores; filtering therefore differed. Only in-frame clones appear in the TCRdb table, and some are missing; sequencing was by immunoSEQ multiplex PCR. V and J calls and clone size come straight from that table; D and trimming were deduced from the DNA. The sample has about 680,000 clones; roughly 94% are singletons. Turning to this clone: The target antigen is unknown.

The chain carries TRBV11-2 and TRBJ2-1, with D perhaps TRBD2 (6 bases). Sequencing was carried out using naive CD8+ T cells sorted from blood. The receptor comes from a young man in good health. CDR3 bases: TGTGCCAGCAGCTTATGGACGGGAGAAAGTCGTGAGCAGTTCTTC. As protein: CASSLWTGESREQFF.